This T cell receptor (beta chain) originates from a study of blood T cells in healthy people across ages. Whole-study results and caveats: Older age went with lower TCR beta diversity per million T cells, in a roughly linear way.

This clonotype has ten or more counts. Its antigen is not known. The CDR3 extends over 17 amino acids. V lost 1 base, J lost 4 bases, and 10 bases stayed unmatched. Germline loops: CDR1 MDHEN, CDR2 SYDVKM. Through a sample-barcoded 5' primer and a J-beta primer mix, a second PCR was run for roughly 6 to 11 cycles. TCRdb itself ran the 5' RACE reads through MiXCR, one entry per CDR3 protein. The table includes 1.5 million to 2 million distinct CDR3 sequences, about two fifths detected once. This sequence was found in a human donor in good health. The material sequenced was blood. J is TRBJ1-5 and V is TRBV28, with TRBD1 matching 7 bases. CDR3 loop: CASSLLQGLYGNQPQHF. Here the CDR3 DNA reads TGTGCCAGCAGTTTATTACAGGGGCTCTATGGAAATCAGCCCCAGCATTTT. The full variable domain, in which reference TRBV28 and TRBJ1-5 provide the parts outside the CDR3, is DVKVTQSSRYLVKRTGEKVFLECVQDMDHENMFWYRQDPGLGLRLIYFSYDVKMKEKGDIPEGYSVSREKKERFSLILESASTNQTSMYLCASSLLQGLYGNQPQHFGDGTRLSIL.